This TCR beta chain was captured by sequencing in a study of neurological immune-mediated disorders. Unsorted libraries were prepared from 2 million PBMCs that had been stored at -80 C. Trimming took off 0 bases at V and 4 bases at J, with 12 bases between the two ends. CDR1 and CDR2 (germline): DFQATT, SNEGSKA (reference sequence). The CDR3 consists of 14 residues. The authors made cDNA by 5'RACE with 10-nucleotide random UMIs. MiXCR, run by TCRdb on the 5' RACE reads, gives a single entry per CDR3 protein. The sample has 25,000 to 35,000 distinct CDR3 sequences; about 1.6% are singletons. This clonotype has at least ten counts.

Sequenced input: PBMCs. The chain uses TRBV20-1 and TRBJ2-5, with D possibly being TRBD1 (6 bases). The clonotype originates from a woman aged 25 to 39 with multiple sclerosis. CDR3 sequence (DNA): TGCAGTGCTAGAGAGAAACCAGGGGTAGAGACCCAGTACTTC. This encodes CSAREKPGVETQYF.